This T cell receptor beta chain comes out of a study of cytomegalovirus exposure and HLA in healthy donors. The J segment lost 7 bases and the V segment lost 3 bases, leaving 4 bases of the junction unmatched. Germline V lookup: CDR1 MDHEN, CDR2 SYDVKM. The CDR3 covers 14 residues. The PCR had 60 Vbeta and 13 Jbeta primers. Sequencing used immunoSEQ multiplex PCR; TCRdb keeps in-frame clones, though not all of them. The sample has roughly 100,000 clones; over 75% are singletons. Study-level points and caveats: It was reportedly the case that the classifier diagnosed cytomegalovirus status with high specificity and sensitivity.

Points on this clone: Its antigen is as yet unknown.

The V and J genes are TRBV28 and TRBJ2-1, with TRBD2 matching 9 bases. Sequencing input: PBMCs. This receptor was obtained from a woman between 35 and 50 years old in good health and CMV-seropositive. CDR3 in DNA: TGTGCCAGCAGTTTCGCTAGCGGGGAGAATGAGCAGTTCTTC. Its translation is CASSFASGENEQFF.